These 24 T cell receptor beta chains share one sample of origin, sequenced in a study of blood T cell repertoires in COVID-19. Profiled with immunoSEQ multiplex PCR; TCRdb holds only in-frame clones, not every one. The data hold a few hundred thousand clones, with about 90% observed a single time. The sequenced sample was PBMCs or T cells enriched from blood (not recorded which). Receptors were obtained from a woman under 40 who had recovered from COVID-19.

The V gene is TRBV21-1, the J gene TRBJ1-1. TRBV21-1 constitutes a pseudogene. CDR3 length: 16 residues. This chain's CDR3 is CASSKAGVLTNTEAFF. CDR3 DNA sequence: TGTGCCAGCAGCAAAGCCGGGGTTTTAACGAACACTGAAGCTTTCTTT.

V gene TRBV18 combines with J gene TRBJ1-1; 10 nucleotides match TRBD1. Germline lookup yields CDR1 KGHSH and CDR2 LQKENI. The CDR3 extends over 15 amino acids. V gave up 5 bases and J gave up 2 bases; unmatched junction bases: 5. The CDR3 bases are TGTGCCAGCTCAACTCGGACAGGGGGTAACACTGAAGCTTTCTTT. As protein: CASSTRTGGNTEAFF.

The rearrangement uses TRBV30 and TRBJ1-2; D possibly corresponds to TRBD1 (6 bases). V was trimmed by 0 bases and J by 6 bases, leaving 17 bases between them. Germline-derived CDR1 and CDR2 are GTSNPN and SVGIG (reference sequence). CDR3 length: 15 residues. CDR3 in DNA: TGTGCCTGGAGTGTACCAGGGGCGAGAAGAAATGGCTACACCTTC. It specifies CAWSVPGARRNGYTF. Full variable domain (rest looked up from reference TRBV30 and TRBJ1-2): SQTIHQWPATLVQPVGSPLSLECTVEGTSNPNLYWYRQAAGRGLQLLFYSVGIGQISSEVPQNLSASRPQDRQFILSSKKLLLSDSGFYLCAWSVPGARRNGYTFGSGTRLTVV.

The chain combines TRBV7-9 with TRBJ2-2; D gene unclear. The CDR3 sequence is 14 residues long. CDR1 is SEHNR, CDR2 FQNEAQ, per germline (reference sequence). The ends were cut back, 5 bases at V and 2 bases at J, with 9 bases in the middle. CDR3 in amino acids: CASSRLLNTGELFF. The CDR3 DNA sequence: TGTGCCAGCAGCCGACTCCTCAACACCGGGGAGCTGTTTTTT.

Written as DNA, the CDR3 is TGTGCCAGCTCATTGAGCGCTACGAATGGCTACACCTTC. Translating it yields CASSLSATNGYTF. This chain uses TRBV18 with TRBJ1-2; no definite D call. The V gene's germline CDR1 is KGHSH and CDR2 LQKENI. The CDR3 spans 13 residues. Trimming removed 5 bases from V and 6 bases from J, with 13 bases in between.

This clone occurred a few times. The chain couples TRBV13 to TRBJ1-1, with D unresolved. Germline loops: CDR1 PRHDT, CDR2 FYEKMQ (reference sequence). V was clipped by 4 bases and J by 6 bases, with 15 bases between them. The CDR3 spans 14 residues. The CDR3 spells CASSSITGLSEAFF. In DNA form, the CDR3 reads TGTGCCAGCAGCTCAATTACCGGACTATCTGAAGCTTTCTTT. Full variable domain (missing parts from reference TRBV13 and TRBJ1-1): AAGVIQSPRHLIKEKRETATLKCYPIPRHDTVYWYQQGPGQDPQFLISFYEKMQSDKGSIPDRFSAQQFSDYHSELNMSSLELGDSALYFCASSSITGLSEAFFGQGTRLTVV.

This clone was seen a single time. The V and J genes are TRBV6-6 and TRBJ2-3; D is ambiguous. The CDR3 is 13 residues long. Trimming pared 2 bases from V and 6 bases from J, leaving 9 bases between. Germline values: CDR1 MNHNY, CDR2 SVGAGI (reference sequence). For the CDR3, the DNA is TGTGCCAGCAGTTACATCCGGAGTGATACGCAGTATTTT. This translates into CASSYIRSDTQYF.

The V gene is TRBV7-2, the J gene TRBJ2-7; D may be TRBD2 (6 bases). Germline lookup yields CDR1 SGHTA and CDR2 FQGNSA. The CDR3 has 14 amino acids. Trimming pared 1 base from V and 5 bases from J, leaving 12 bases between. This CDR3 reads CASSLVLGSDEQYF. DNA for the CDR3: TGTGCCAGCAGCTTAGTCCTCGGGAGCGACGAGCAGTACTTC.

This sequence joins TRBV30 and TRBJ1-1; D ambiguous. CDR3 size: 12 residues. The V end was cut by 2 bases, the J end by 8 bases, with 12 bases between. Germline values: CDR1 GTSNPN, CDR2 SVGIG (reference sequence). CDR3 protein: CAWSSTGGEAFF. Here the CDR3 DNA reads TGTGCCTGGAGTTCCACGGGAGGCGAAGCTTTCTTT.

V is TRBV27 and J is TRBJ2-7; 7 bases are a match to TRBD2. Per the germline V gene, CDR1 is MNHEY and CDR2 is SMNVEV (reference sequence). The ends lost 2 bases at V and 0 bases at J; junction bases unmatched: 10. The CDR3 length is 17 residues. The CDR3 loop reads CASSLRHTSDSSYEQYF. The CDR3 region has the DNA TGTGCCAGCAGTTTACGCCACACTAGCGATAGCTCCTACGAGCAGTACTTC.

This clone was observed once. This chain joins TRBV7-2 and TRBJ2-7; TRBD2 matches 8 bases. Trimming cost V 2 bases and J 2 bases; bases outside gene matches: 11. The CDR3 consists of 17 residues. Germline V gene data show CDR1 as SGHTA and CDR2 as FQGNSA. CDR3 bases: TGTGCCAGCAGCTTAAGGGCGGGGGGCGTCTTCACCTACGAGCAGTACTTC. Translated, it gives CASSLRAGGVFTYEQYF. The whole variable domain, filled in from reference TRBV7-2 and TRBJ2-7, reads GAGVSQSPSNKVTEKGKDVELRCDPISGHTALYWYRQSLGQGLEFLIYFQGNSAPDKSGLPSDRFSAERTGGSVSTLTIQRTQQEDSAVYLCASSLRAGGVFTYEQYFGPGTRLTVT.

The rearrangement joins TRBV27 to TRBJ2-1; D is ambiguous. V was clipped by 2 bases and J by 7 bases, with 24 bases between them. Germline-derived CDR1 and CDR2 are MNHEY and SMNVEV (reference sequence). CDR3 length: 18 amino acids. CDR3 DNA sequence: TGTGCCAGCAGTTTAAGGCCCCCGCGCGCTGACACGGCAAATGAGCAGTTCTTC. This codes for CASSLRPPRADTANEQFF.

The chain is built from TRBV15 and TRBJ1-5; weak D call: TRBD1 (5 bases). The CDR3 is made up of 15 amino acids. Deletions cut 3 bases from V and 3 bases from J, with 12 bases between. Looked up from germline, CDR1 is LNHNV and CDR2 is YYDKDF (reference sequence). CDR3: CATSRSKTVNQPQHF. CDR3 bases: TGTGCCACCAGCAGGAGTAAGACAGTCAATCAGCCCCAGCATTTT.

This CDR3 reads CASSLAGGWTEAFF. CDR3 DNA sequence: TGTGCCAGCAGTTTGGCAGGGGGATGGACTGAAGCTTTCTTT. The J gene is TRBJ1-1, the V gene TRBV27; TRBD1 matches 7 bases. Germline V lookup: CDR1 MNHEY, CDR2 SMNVEV (reference sequence). This CDR3 is 14 amino acids long. Trimming cost V 3 bases and J 5 bases; bases outside gene matches: 6.

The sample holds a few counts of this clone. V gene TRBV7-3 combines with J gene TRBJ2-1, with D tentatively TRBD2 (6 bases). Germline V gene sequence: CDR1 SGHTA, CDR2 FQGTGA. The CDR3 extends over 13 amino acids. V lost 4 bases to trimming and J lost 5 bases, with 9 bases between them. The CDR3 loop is CASSSAGHNEQFF. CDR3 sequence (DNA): TGTGCCAGCAGCTCGGCGGGACACAATGAGCAGTTCTTC.

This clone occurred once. CDR3 protein: CASSSRDRGFEKLFF. The DNA of the CDR3 is TGTGCCAGCAGCTCCCGGGACAGGGGTTTTGAAAAACTGTTTTTT. The chain combines TRBV7-2 with TRBJ1-4; 10 bases line up with TRBD1. The CDR3 covers 15 residues. From germline, CDR1 is SGHTA and CDR2 FQGNSA. Losses at the gene ends were 4 bases for V and 7 bases for J; bases not matched to a gene: 6.

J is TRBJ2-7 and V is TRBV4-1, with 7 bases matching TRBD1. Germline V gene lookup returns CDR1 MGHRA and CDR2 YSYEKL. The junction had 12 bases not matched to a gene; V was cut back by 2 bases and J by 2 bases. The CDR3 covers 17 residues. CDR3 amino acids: CASSQLMGQPTTYEQYF. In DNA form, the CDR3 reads TGCGCCAGCAGCCAATTGATGGGACAGCCGACCACCTACGAGCAGTACTTC.

The CDR3 region is CAAIARSANTEAFF. CDR3 nucleotides: TGTGCCGCAATAGCTCGTTCAGCGAACACTGAAGCTTTCTTT. The chain couples TRBV28 to TRBJ1-1; D uncertain. Trimming took off 11 bases at V and 1 base at J, with 17 bases between the two ends. Germline CDR1 MDHEN, CDR2 SYDVKM. The CDR3 is 14 residues long. The whole variable domain, filled in from reference TRBV28 and TRBJ1-1, reads DVKVTQSSRYLVKRTGEKVFLECVQDMDHENMFWYRQDPGLGLRLIYFSYDVKMKEKGDIPEGYSVSREKKERFSLILESASTNQTSMYLCAAIARSANTEAFFGQGTRLTVV.

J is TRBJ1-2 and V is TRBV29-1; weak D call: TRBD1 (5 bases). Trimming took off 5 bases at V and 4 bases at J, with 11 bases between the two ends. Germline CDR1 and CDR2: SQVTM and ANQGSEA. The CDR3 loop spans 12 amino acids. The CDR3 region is CSVLTEGYGYTF. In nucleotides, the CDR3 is TGCAGCGTTCTGACAGAAGGCTATGGCTACACCTTC.

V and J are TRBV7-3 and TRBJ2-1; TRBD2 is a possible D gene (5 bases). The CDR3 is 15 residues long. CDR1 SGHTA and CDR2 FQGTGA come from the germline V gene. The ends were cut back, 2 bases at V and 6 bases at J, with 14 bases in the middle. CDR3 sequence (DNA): TGTGCCAGCAGCTTAGGGCTAGCTGTCGGCAATGAGCAGTTCTTC. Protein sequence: CASSLGLAVGNEQFF. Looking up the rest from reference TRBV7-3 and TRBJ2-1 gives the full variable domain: GAGVSQTPSNKVTEKGKYVELRCDPISGHTALYWYRQSLGQGPEFLIYFQGTGAADDSGLPNDRFFAVRPEGSVSTLKIQRTERGDSAVYLCASSLGLAVGNEQFFGPGTRLTVL.

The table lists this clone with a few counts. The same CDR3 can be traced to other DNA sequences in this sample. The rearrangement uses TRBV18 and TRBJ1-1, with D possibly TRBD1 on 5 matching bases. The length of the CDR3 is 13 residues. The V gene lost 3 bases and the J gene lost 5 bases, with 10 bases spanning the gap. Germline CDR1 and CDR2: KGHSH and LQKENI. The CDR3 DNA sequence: TGTGCCAGCTCACCTCCAGGGCAAACTGAAGCTTTCTTT. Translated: CASSPPGQTEAFF.

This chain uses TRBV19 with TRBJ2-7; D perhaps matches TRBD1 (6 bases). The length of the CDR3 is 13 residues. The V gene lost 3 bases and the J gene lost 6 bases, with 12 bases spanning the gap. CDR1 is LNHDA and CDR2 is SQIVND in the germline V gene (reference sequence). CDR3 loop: CASSIGQPSEQYF. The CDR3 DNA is TGTGCCAGTAGTATTGGACAGCCTTCCGAGCAGTACTTC.

The CDR3 nucleotides read TGTGCCAGCAGTTTCACCTACCACCTGACAGGGCCCTATGGCTACACCTTC. Protein sequence: CASSFTYHLTGPYGYTF. This chain connects TRBV27 to TRBJ1-2; 7 nucleotides align to TRBD1. CDR3 length: 17 amino acids. CDR1 MNHEY and CDR2 SMNVEV come from the germline V gene (reference sequence). Germline trimming cut 3 bases from V and 4 bases from J; bases unmatched to any gene: 14.

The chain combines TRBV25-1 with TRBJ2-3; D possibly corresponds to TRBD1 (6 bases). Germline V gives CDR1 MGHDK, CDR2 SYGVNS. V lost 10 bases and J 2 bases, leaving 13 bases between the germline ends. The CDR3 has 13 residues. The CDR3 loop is CAIRDTPTDTQYF. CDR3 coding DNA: TGTGCCATCCGGGACACCCCCACAGATACGCAGTATTTT.